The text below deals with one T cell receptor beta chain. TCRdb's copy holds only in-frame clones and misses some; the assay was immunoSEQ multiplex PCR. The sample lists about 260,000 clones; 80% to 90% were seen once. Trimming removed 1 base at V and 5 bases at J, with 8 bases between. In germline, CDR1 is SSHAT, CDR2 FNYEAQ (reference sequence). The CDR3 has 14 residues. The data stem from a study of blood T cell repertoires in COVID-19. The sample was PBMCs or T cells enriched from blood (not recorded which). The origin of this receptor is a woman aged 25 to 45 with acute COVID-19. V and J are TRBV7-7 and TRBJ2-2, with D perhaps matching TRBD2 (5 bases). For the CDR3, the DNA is TGTGCCAGCAGCTTAGTCGCGGGTACCGGGGAGCTGTTTTTT. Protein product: CASSLVAGTGELFF.